The 15 T cell receptor beta chains listed next were all sequenced from one sample in a study of cytomegalovirus exposure and HLA in healthy donors. Primers included in the PCR were 60 Vbeta and 13 Jbeta primers. The assay was immunoSEQ multiplex PCR, and TCRdb's table has in-frame clones only and misses some. This table holds about 170,000 clones, roughly 80% found once. Sequencing input: PBMCs. These receptors were taken from a woman aged 45 to 65 in good health and CMV-seropositive.

V gene TRBV28 combines with J gene TRBJ2-7; possible D gene TRBD2, 6 bases. CDR1 and CDR2 from the germline V gene are MDHEN and SYDVKM. V was cut by 8 bases and J by 0 bases, with 17 bases left in between. The CDR3 is 15 residues long. CDR3 DNA sequence: TGTGCCAGCGAAGGGCAGGACGGGAGCTCCTACGAGCAGTACTTC. Residues: CASEGQDGSSYEQYF.

The rearrangement links TRBV28 to TRBJ2-1; 7 bases are shared with TRBD2. Germline V lookup: CDR1 MDHEN, CDR2 SYDVKM. CDR3 length: 16 residues. V gave up 2 bases and J gave up 1 base; unmatched junction bases: 5. CDR3 protein: CASSLGGGSSYNEQFF. CDR3 nucleotides: TGTGCCAGCAGTTTAGGCGGCGGGAGTTCCTACAATGAGCAGTTCTTC. Filled out from reference TRBV28 and TRBJ2-1, the complete variable domain reads DVKVTQSSRYLVKRTGEKVFLECVQDMDHENMFWYRQDPGLGLRLIYFSYDVKMKEKGDIPEGYSVSREKKERFSLILESASTNQTSMYLCASSLGGGSSYNEQFFGPGTRLTVL.

The V call is TRBV5-4, the J call TRBJ2-5; maybe TRBD2 (6 bases). The J call could be wrong; TRBJ2-7 is a better fit for the DNA end. The CDR3 is made up of 16 amino acids. Germline-derived CDR1 and CDR2 are SGHNT and YYREEE (reference sequence). The CDR3 DNA follows: TGTGCCAGCAGCAGTCCGGGACTCGCCTTCTCCTACGAGCAGTACTTC. Translation gives CASSSPGLAFSYEQYF.

The chain joins TRBV11-3 to TRBJ1-1; D is unresolved. The germline V gene encodes CDR1 SGHNT and CDR2 YENEEA. This CDR3 is built from 12 residues. The V gene lost 2 bases and the J gene lost 8 bases, with 9 bases spanning the gap. The CDR3 region is CASSLIGEEAFF. The CDR3 DNA reads as TGTGCCAGCAGCTTAATCGGGGAAGAAGCTTTCTTT.

The chain employs TRBV4-1 and TRBJ2-1, with TRBD2 identical over 11 bases. Germline V gene sequence: CDR1 MGHRA, CDR2 YSYEKL. This CDR3 region has 15 residues. Trimming at V came to 5 bases and at J to 6 bases, leaving 6 bases not matched to a gene. The chain's CDR3 is CASSYSGGAFNEQFF. The CDR3 DNA reads as TGCGCCAGCAGCTATAGCGGGGGGGCCTTCAATGAGCAGTTCTTC.

This clone showed up just once. The J gene is TRBJ1-1, the V gene TRBV7-2, with 7 bases aligning to TRBD1. The V segment lost 5 bases and the J segment 5 bases; nucleotides outside the gene matches: 11. The CDR3 loop spans 15 amino acids. CDR1 is SGHTA and CDR2 is FQGNSA in the germline V gene. CDR3 nucleotide sequence: TGTGCCAGCAGCACCGGGGACAGTTCGTATACTGAAGCTTTCTTT. It codes for CASSTGDSSYTEAFF.

The J gene is TRBJ2-5, the V gene TRBV27, with TRBD2 matching over 8 bases. Unmatched junction bases numbered 14, after V lost 6 bases and J lost 5 bases. Germline CDR1 reads MNHEY; CDR2 reads SMNVEV (reference sequence). The CDR3 has 16 residues. The CDR3 DNA sequence: TGTGCCAGCAGCACGGGACTAGTTGCCGTGGGGGAGACCCAGTACTTC. Translation gives CASSTGLVAVGETQYF.

The rearrangement links TRBV11-2 to TRBJ2-6; tentatively, D is TRBD2 (5 bases). The CDR3 totals 15 residues. Between the trimmed V and J ends, which lost 6 bases and 0 bases, there was a span of 9 bases. CDR1 SGHAT and CDR2 FQNNGV come from the germline V gene. The CDR3 is CASRLGFSGANVLTF. The CDR3 DNA reads TGTGCCAGCAGACTAGGGTTCTCTGGGGCCAACGTCCTGACTTTC.

This clone is a singleton in its sample. CDR3 in DNA: TGCGCCAGCAGCCCTCGGGGAGCTAGCGGGAACTACGAGCAGTACTTC. Protein product: CASSPRGASGNYEQYF. V usage is TRBV4-3 and J usage is TRBJ2-7, with 9 bases aligning to TRBD2. The trim removed 4 bases at V and 3 bases at J, leaving 10 bases unmatched. CDR3 size: 16 residues. Germline V CDR1 and CDR2: LGHNA, YSLEER.

This clone has a single count. The rearrangement uses TRBV7-9 and TRBJ1-2, with TRBD1 identical over 10 bases. The CDR3 runs 17 residues. The germline V gene has CDR1 SEHNR and CDR2 FQNEAQ (reference sequence). V trimming: 6 bases; J trimming: 1 base; junction bases outside the gene matches: 11. The DNA for the CDR3 is TGTGCCAGCAGTACGGGACAGGGGAGGTCCCATAACTATGGCTACACCTTC. Its protein product is CASSTGQGRSHNYGYTF.

This clone occurred a few times. CDR3 residues: CAISESTGLAEAFF. CDR3 bases: TGTGCCATCAGTGAGTCGACGGGGTTGGCTGAAGCTTTCTTT. This sequence joins TRBV10-3 and TRBJ1-1; D is uncertain. Germline CDR1 and CDR2: ENHRY and SYGVKD. The ends were cut back, 0 bases at V and 6 bases at J, with 11 bases in the middle. The CDR3 covers 14 residues.

This clone turned up a few times. The rearrangement joins TRBV10-3 to TRBJ1-1; D ambiguous. Germline CDR1 ENHRY, CDR2 SYGVKD. The CDR3 is made up of 13 amino acids. The germline V and J ends were trimmed by 3 bases and 8 bases, with 13 bases remaining between them. The DNA of the CDR3 is TGTGCCATCAGTGATATTCCCAACGGGGAAGCTTTCTTT. This translates into CAISDIPNGEAFF.

The gene calls are TRBV7-2 and TRBJ1-5; 7 nucleotides align to TRBD1. CDR1 is SGHTA and CDR2 is FQGNSA in the germline V gene. The CDR3 spans 15 residues. J gave up 2 bases and V 2 bases, and 3 bases lay outside the gene matches. In DNA form, the CDR3 reads TGTGCCAGCAGCTTAAACAGGGGCGGCAATCAGCCCCAGCATTTT. It encodes CASSLNRGGNQPQHF.

The chain uses TRBV4-1 and TRBJ1-1; D unresolved. The CDR3 is 14 residues long. V gave up 0 bases and J gave up 4 bases, with 9 bases separating them. Per the germline V gene, CDR1 is MGHRA and CDR2 is YSYEKL. The CDR3 nucleotides read TGCGCCAGCAGCCAAGATAGACGGGGCACTGAAGCTTTCTTT. Translated: CASSQDRRGTEAFF.

This chain uses TRBV28 with TRBJ1-2, with 10 nucleotides matching TRBD1. J gave up 7 bases and V 7 bases, and 12 bases lay outside the gene matches. This CDR3 region has 15 residues. Per the germline V gene, CDR1 is MDHEN and CDR2 is SYDVKM. The CDR3 DNA is TGTGCCAGCACCTCCGACAGGGGGCGAGGTGGTGGCTACACCTTC. Amino acid sequence: CASTSDRGRGGGYTF.